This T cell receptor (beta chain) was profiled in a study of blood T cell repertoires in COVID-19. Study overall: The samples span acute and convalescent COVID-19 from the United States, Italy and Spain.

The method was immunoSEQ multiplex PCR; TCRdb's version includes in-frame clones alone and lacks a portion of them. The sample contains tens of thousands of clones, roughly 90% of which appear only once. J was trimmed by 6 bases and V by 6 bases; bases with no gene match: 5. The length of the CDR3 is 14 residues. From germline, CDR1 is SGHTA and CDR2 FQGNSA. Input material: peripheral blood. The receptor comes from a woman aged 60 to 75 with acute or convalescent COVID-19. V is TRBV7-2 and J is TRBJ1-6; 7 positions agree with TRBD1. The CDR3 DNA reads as TGTGCCAGCAGTCCGGGACAGATTAATTCACCCCTCCACTTT. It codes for CASSPGQINSPLHF.